This T cell receptor (beta chain) was identified during a study of cytomegalovirus exposure and HLA in healthy donors. Background on the study: It was reported in a later analysis that the same platform had been used for the approximately 110 validation repertoires as for the roughly 670 first-cohort repertoires. Study outcomes and limitations: In vitro, three CMV-associated chains proved specific for CMV antigens. In the approximately 120 validation repertoires, a later analysis found that first-cohort TCR clusters tended to co-occur. Reports credit the classifier with highly specific, highly sensitive diagnosis of cytomegalovirus status.

Regarding this clone: What it recognizes is unknown.

Sequencing used immunoSEQ multiplex PCR; TCRdb keeps in-frame clones, though not all of them. This sample has 150,000 or so clones, with over 80% found just once. This CDR3 comprises 14 residues. Germline CDR1 is SGHRS and CDR2 is YFSETQ. The J segment lost 3 bases and the V segment lost 0 bases, leaving 2 bases of the junction unmatched. J is TRBJ1-1 and V is TRBV5-1; 7 bases line up with TRBD1. Sequences were obtained from PBMCs. The TCR comes from a woman in her 30s in good health and CMV-seropositive. The chain's CDR3 is CASSLEQGYTEAFF. The DNA for the CDR3 is TGCGCCAGCAGCTTGGAACAGGGGTACACTGAAGCTTTCTTT.